Reported below is one TCR beta chain. As yet, its antigen is unknown. The CDR3 consists of 19 residues. Germline V gene lookup returns CDR1 SGHDN and CDR2 FVKESK. V dropped 2 bases and J dropped 1; count of bases not matched to a gene: 17. The data belong to a study of cytomegalovirus exposure and HLA in healthy donors. Study outcomes and limitations: Among CMV-associated TCR beta chains, most appeared HLA-restricted in a later analysis.

Amplification used 60 Vbeta primers and 13 Jbeta primers. Data came from immunoSEQ multiplex PCR; TCRdb stores just in-frame clones and leaves some out. The sample lists roughly 190,000 clones, less than 85% occurring once. Donors consisted of healthy bone marrow donors. The sequenced sample consisted of PBMCs. The gene calls are TRBV14 and TRBJ2-7; 7 bases fit TRBD2. The clonotype originates from a man aged 30 to 45 in good health and CMV-seropositive. The DNA for the CDR3 is TGTGCCAGCAGCCAAACTTTGCTTCGTGGGGGGGGAGAATCCTACGAGCAGTACTTC. It specifies CASSQTLLRGGGESYEQYF.